Listed below are T cell receptor beta chains from one sample, sequenced in a study of CD8 T cells in ankylosing spondylitis. TCRdb fed the 5' RACE reads into MiXCR, producing one record per CDR3 protein. The sample includes 250,000 to 300,000 distinct CDR3 sequences, 20% of them seen just once. Sequences were obtained from blood, either unsorted or a sorted T cell fraction (not recorded which). The receptors were gathered from a male donor with ankylosing spondylitis or in good health (not recorded which). The CDR3 runs from the conserved cysteine through the conserved F or W. D genes are given only for firm matches. Only part of the rows carry a size: once, few, many, or a class if the clone is expanded.

>TRBD2|TRBV5-1|NA|TRBJ2-1
CASSPATLAGTYNEQFF
TGCGCCAGCAGCCCCGCTACCCTAGCGGGGACTTACAATGAGCAGTTCTTC
>TRBD1|TRBV30|NA|TRBJ1-2
CAWSVATGGGYTF
TGTGCCTGGAGTGTTGCCACAGGGGGTGGCTACACCTTC
>NA|TRBV11-2|NA|TRBJ1-1
CASNAGTEAFF
TGTGCCAGCAACGCGGGGACTGAAGCTTTCTTT
>NA|TRBV9|few|TRBJ2-2
CASSETVRGTGELFF
TGTGCCAGCAGCGAGACTGTCAGGGGCACCGGGGAGCTGTTTTTT
>TRBD1|TRBV7-3|NA|TRBJ1-1
CASSLKQGLGNEAFF
TGTGCCAGCAGCTTAAAACAGGGGCTGGGTAATGAAGCTTTCTTT
>TRBD1|TRBV3-1|many|TRBJ1-5
CASSQGQGQNQPQHF
TGTGCCAGCAGCCAGGGACAGGGTCAGAATCAGCCCCAGCATTTT
>NA|TRBV12-3/TRBV12-4|NA|TRBJ2-3
CASSSTGGGIPTDTQYF
TGTGCCAGCAGTAGTACAGGGGGAGGGATCCCCACAGATACGCAGTATTTT
>TRBD2|TRBV3-1|NA|TRBJ2-5
CASRLGGTETQYF
TGTGCCAGCAGACTCGGGGGGACAGAGACCCAGTACTTC
>TRBD1|TRBV20-1|few|TRBJ1-4
CSARDEARGREKLFF
TGCAGTGCTAGAGATGAGGCCAGGGGGCGTGAAAAACTGTTTTTT
>TRBD1|TRBV11-1|NA|TRBJ1-6
CASSGPGQGGLVDNSPLHF
TGTGCCAGCAGCGGGCCGGGACAGGGAGGACTGGTTGATAATTCACCCCTCCACTTT
>TRBD2|TRBV7-2|few|TRBJ2-3
CASSGGVPDTQYF
TGTGCCAGCAGCGGGGGGGTTCCAGATACGCAGTATTTT
>NA|TRBV5-4|few|TRBJ1-4
CASSPAVGEKLFF
TGTGCCAGCAGCCCCGCTGTTGGGGAAAAACTGTTTTTT
>NA|TRBV12-3/TRBV12-4|NA|TRBJ2-5
CASTLGGSQETQYF
TGTGCCAGCACTCTGGGGGGCTCCCAAGAGACCCAGTACTTC
>TRBD2|TRBV29-1|few|TRBJ2-1
CSGWRESYNEQFF
TGCAGCGGATGGCGGGAGTCCTACAATGAGCAGTTCTTC
>NA|TRBV27|few|TRBJ1-3
CASSLRGAVGNTIYF
TGTGCCAGCAGTTTACGTGGCGCGGTGGGAAACACCATATATTTT
>TRBD1|TRBV20-1|few|TRBJ2-3
CSAREQGVLADTQYF
TGCAGTGCTAGAGAACAGGGGGTTCTCGCAGATACGCAGTATTTT
>TRBD2|TRBV5-5|NA|TRBJ2-1
CASSFPSGAYNEQFF
TGTGCCAGCAGCTTCCCTAGCGGTGCCTACAATGAGCAGTTCTTC
>NA|TRBV29-1|NA|TRBJ2-1
CSVGPGGRELNEQFF
TGCAGCGTGGGACCTGGGGGTAGGGAGTTGAATGAGCAGTTCTTC
>NA|TRBV5-1|few|TRBJ2-4
CASSLAPGARVKNIQYF
TGCGCCAGCAGCTTGGCCCCGGGGGCGCGGGTCAAAAACATTCAGTACTTC
>NA|TRBV2|NA|TRBJ2-5
CASSTMGPPGETQYF
TGTGCCAGCAGTACAATGGGACCCCCAGGGGAGACCCAGTACTTC
>TRBD1|TRBV4-2|few|TRBJ1-5
CASSPQGPGTGSNQPQHF
TGTGCCAGCAGCCCTCAAGGGCCCGGGACAGGGTCCAATCAGCCCCAGCATTTT
>NA|TRBV20-1|many|TRBJ2-5
CSAPDSGGTQYF
TGCAGTGCGCCGGACTCGGGCGGGACCCAGTACTTC
>NA|TRBV3-1|few|TRBJ2-1
CASSQEGGGEQFF
TGTGCCAGCAGCCAGGAGGGGGGGGGTGAGCAGTTCTTC
>NA|TRBV20-1|NA|TRBJ1-6
CSATGFSYNSPLHF
TGCAGTGCTACAGGATTCTCCTATAATTCACCCCTCCACTTT
>NA|TRBV15|few|TRBJ1-5
CATSSTGLGNQPQHF
TGTGCCACCAGCAGTACAGGGTTGGGGAATCAGCCCCAGCATTTT
>TRBD2|TRBV24-1|NA|TRBJ2-1
CATSDLRGLEGVNEQFF
TGTGCCACCAGTGATTTGCGGGGACTAGAAGGGGTCAATGAGCAGTTCTTC
>TRBD2|TRBV11-2|NA|TRBJ2-2
CASSLGAGGNTGELFF
TGTGCCAGCAGCTTAGGGGCGGGGGGGAACACCGGGGAGCTGTTTTTT
>NA|TRBV5-1|few|TRBJ2-6
CASSSGSSYSGANVLTF
TGCGCCAGCAGCTCCGGGTCGTCTTACTCTGGGGCCAACGTCCTGACTTTC
>NA|TRBV5-1|few|TRBJ1-1
CASSGSLNTEAFF
TGCGCCAGCAGCGGGTCCTTGAACACTGAAGCTTTCTTT
>NA|TRBV20-1|NA|TRBJ1-4
CSASYPGHRGLFF
TGCAGTGCTTCCTACCCGGGACACCGAGGGCTGTTTTTT
>TRBD2|TRBV7-2|few|TRBJ2-3
CASSLVGSGTSTDTQYF
TGTGCCAGCAGCTTAGTGGGTAGCGGGACCAGCACAGATACGCAGTATTTT
>NA|TRBV20-1|once|TRBJ2-3
CSARPSSPNTDTQYF
TGCAGTGCTAGGCCCTCGTCACCCAACACAGATACGCAGTATTTT
>NA|TRBV15|NA|TRBJ2-3
CATSARGWADTQYF
TGTGCCACCAGTGCACGGGGATGGGCAGATACGCAGTATTTT
>NA|TRBV12-3/TRBV12-4|few|TRBJ2-2
CASSLGRNGDTGELFF
TGTGCCAGCAGTCTCGGACGAAACGGAGACACCGGGGAGCTGTTTTTT
>NA|TRBV15|few|TRBJ2-4
CATSKEGSTKNIQYF
TGTGCCACCAGCAAGGAGGGGTCCACCAAAAACATTCAGTACTTC
>NA|TRBV5-1|many|TRBJ1-4
CASSLGNDEKLFF
TGCGCCAGCAGCTTGGGGAATGATGAAAAACTGTTTTTT
>TRBD1|TRBV6-1|NA|TRBJ1-2
CACDSGQGIGTF
TGTGCCTGCGACTCGGGACAGGGTATAGGCACCTTC
>TRBD1|TRBV12-3/TRBV12-4|NA|TRBJ2-1
CASAGGIYNEQFF
TGTGCCAGTGCAGGGGGCATCTACAATGAGCAGTTCTTC
>TRBD2|TRBV15|NA|TRBJ2-3
CATSRDLRTSGNTDTQYF
TGTGCCACCAGCAGAGATCTGAGGACTAGCGGGAACACAGATACGCAGTATTTT
>NA|TRBV7-2|few|TRBJ2-5
CASLDRTKQETQYF
TGTGCCAGCCTCGACCGGACGAAGCAAGAGACCCAGTACTTC
>TRBD1|TRBV6-1|NA|TRBJ1-5
CASSQGGINNQPQHF
TGTGCCAGCAGTCAGGGGGGAATTAACAATCAGCCCCAGCATTTT
>TRBD1|TRBV7-8|NA|TRBJ1-5
CASSSRTGAGNQPQHF
TGTGCCAGCAGCTCTAGGACAGGGGCGGGCAATCAGCCCCAGCATTTT
>NA|TRBV28|NA|TRBJ2-5
CASRRGSQETQYF
TGTGCCAGCAGGCGGGGTTCCCAAGAGACCCAGTACTTC
>NA|TRBV28|NA|TRBJ1-5
CASSPDQPQHF
TGTGCCAGCAGTCCAGATCAGCCCCAGCATTTT
>NA|TRBV7-2|NA|TRBJ2-1
CASSPNSGPPRYNEQFF
TGTGCCAGCAGCCCTAATTCAGGGCCCCCCCGGTACAATGAGCAGTTCTTC
>TRBD1|TRBV6-2/TRBV6-3|NA|TRBJ2-1
CASSYPPSLNDRENEQFF
TGTGCCAGCAGTTACCCACCGTCTTTAAATGACAGGGAGAATGAGCAGTTCTTC